Listed here are 21 T cell receptor beta chains from one sample, sequenced in a study of cytomegalovirus exposure and HLA in healthy donors listed by TCRdb under 2017. The method was the immunoSEQ multiplex PCR assay. For the multiplex PCR, a mixture combining 60 forward primers for TCR Vbeta segments and 13 reverse primers for TCR Jbeta segments was used. The table comes from immuneACCESS by way of TCRdb, which keeps in-frame sequences with V and J called. Part of the clones is missing from these tables; in studies checked, under half for an unresolved V gene and the rest for unknown reasons. In this sample the table shows around 71,000 clones, approximately 70% of which occur a single time. The ten largest account for around 13% of the sample. Sequenced sample: PBMCs. The receptors shown here come from a male donor in good health and CMV-seropositive.

This chain uses TRBV5-1 with TRBJ2-1; D is possibly TRBD2 (6 bases). CDR1 SGHRS and CDR2 YFSETQ come from the germline V gene. The CDR3 extends over 14 amino acids. V lost 0 bases, J lost 7 bases, and 11 bases lay in between. CDR3 protein: CASSLGGVENEQFF. The CDR3 DNA reads as TGCGCCAGCAGCTTGGGGGGGGTGGAGAATGAGCAGTTCTTC.

Concerning this clone itself: Other DNA sequences in this specimen translate into the identical CDR3. V usage is TRBV18 and J usage is TRBJ2-5; 12 positions match TRBD2. Germline loops: CDR1 KGHSH, CDR2 LQKENI. With 3 bases clipped from V and 1 base from J, the junction kept 3 bases outside the gene matches. The CDR3 length is 16 residues. The chain's CDR3 is CASSPRLAGAQETQYF. The CDR3, as DNA: TGTGCCAGCTCACCCCGACTAGCGGGGGCCCAAGAGACCCAGTACTTC.

V is TRBV4-3 and J is TRBJ2-2; 8 positions match TRBD1. The CDR3 loop spans 15 amino acids. The junction had 11 bases not matched to a gene; V was cut back by 7 bases and J by 7 bases. The V gene's germline CDR1 is LGHNA and CDR2 YSLEER. The DNA for the CDR3 is TGCGCCAGCACTACCGCCAGGGGGCCTTTCGGGGAGCTGTTTTTT. Its protein product is CASTTARGPFGELFF.

The rearrangement joins TRBV9 to TRBJ1-1; 7 bases line up with TRBD1. V shed 4 bases and J 1 base; nucleotides not matched to a gene: 7. This CDR3 region has 15 residues. CDR1 and CDR2 (germline): SGDLS, YYNGEE. The CDR3, as DNA: TGTGCCAGCAGCCCAGGGGGGACGGCGAACACTGAAGCTTTCTTT. Protein product: CASSPGGTANTEAFF.

The V call is TRBV6-1, the J call TRBJ2-7, with D uncertain. The CDR3 runs to 14 residues. The germline V and J ends were trimmed by 1 base and 2 bases, with 9 bases remaining between them. The germline V gene encodes CDR1 MNHNS and CDR2 SASEGT. The CDR3 reads CASSEDAETYEQYF. The CDR3 DNA sequence: TGTGCCAGCAGTGAAGACGCGGAGACCTACGAGCAGTACTTC.

This clone was observed a handful of times. The chain combines TRBV9 with TRBJ1-2; possible D gene TRBD1, 5 bases. V lost 2 bases to trimming and J lost 6 bases, with 14 bases between them. This CDR3 has 14 residues. The germline V gene has CDR1 SGDLS and CDR2 YYNGEE. As DNA, the CDR3 is TGTGCCAGCAGCGTCACCCAGGGAGGAGATGGCTACACCTTC. The encoded protein is CASSVTQGGDGYTF.

This clone was seen only a few times. The chain combines TRBV18 with TRBJ2-7, with 9 nucleotides matching TRBD1. The V gene end was trimmed by 5 bases and the J gene end by 6 bases; junction bases not matched to a gene: 8. The germline gives CDR1 KGHSH, CDR2 LQKENI. The CDR3 is 14 residues long. The CDR3 region is CASSGTGGTGEQYF. In DNA, the CDR3 is TGTGCCAGCTCAGGCACAGGGGGCACGGGCGAGCAGTACTTC. The complete variable domain, with remaining parts taken from reference TRBV18 and TRBJ2-7, reads NAGVMQNPRHLVRRRGQEARLRCSPMKGHSHVYWYRQLPEEGLKFMVYLQKENIIDESGMPKERFSAEFPKEGPSILRIQQVVRGDSAAYFCASSGTGGTGEQYFGPGTRLTVT.

The DNA of the CDR3 is TGTGCCAGCAGCTTAGCCGGCGGGGATTCCTACGAGCAGTACTTC. Protein product: CASSLAGGDSYEQYF. The chain links TRBV7-3 to TRBJ2-7, with a weak D call TRBD2 (6 bases). Germline-derived CDR1 and CDR2 are SGHTA and FQGTGA. Trimming removed 2 bases from V and 1 base from J, with 12 bases in between. The CDR3 has 15 amino acids.

CDR3 bases: TGCGCCAGCAGCCAAGATTATTTCCAGGGGATTTATCAGCCCCAGCATTTT. Translation gives CASSQDYFQGIYQPQHF. This chain links TRBV4-3 with TRBJ1-5; D is perhaps TRBD1 (6 bases). The CDR3 has 17 residues. V dropped 0 bases and J dropped 5 bases, with 17 bases sitting between them. Germline CDR1 and CDR2: LGHNA and YSLEER.

The chain is built from TRBV6-5 and TRBJ1-2; 9 bases line up with TRBD1. In germline, CDR1 is MNHEY, CDR2 SVGAGI. There are 14 residues in the CDR3. The V and J ends lost 6 bases and 12 bases, in that order; junction bases with no gene match: 14. CDR3 residues: CASSTRQGERRNTF. The CDR3 bases are TGTGCCAGCAGCACGAGACAGGGGGAGAGGAGGAACACCTTC.

The chain recombines TRBV27 with TRBJ1-6, with D perhaps matching TRBD1 (5 bases). Germline V lookup: CDR1 MNHEY, CDR2 SMNVEV (reference sequence). The CDR3 has 12 residues. V lost 3 bases to trimming and J lost 9 bases, with 6 bases between them. As DNA, the CDR3 is TGTGCCAGCAGTTTTCAGGGTTCACCCCTCCACTTT. The encoded protein is CASSFQGSPLHF.

The V gene is TRBV18, the J gene TRBJ1-4, with 7 bases that match TRBD1. Germline trimming cut 2 bases from V and 3 bases from J; bases unmatched to any gene: 3. The CDR3 sequence is 15 residues long. In germline, CDR1 is KGHSH, CDR2 LQKENI. In DNA, the CDR3 is TGTGCCAGCTCACCAAGACAGGGCCCTAATGAAAAACTGTTTTTT. Its translation: CASSPRQGPNEKLFF.

This rearrangement joins TRBV7-2 to TRBJ2-7, with 12 bases lining up with TRBD2. Germline CDR1 reads SGHTA; CDR2 reads FQGNSA. The CDR3 loop spans 14 amino acids. The J segment lost 4 bases and the V segment lost 4 bases, leaving 2 bases of the junction unmatched. The CDR3 protein is CASSSTSGSYEQYF. CDR3 DNA: TGTGCCAGCAGCTCGACTAGCGGGAGTTACGAGCAGTACTTC.

This clone was counted between two and nine times. The chain is built from TRBV30 and TRBJ1-2; maybe TRBD1 (5 bases). The CDR3 spans 15 residues. Germline V gene sequence: CDR1 GTSNPN, CDR2 SVGIG (reference sequence). Trimming cost V 4 bases and J 1 base, with 16 bases left between them. The CDR3 DNA sequence: TGTGCCTGGAAAATGGGGCCGAAACATAACTATGGCTACACCTTC. This encodes CAWKMGPKHNYGYTF.

The chain has TRBV9 and TRBJ2-1; D may be TRBD2 (6 bases). The CDR3 length is 15 residues. CDR1 and CDR2 (germline): SGDLS, YYNGEE. The ends were cut back, 2 bases at V and 5 bases at J, with 14 bases in the middle. The CDR3 reads CASSVREMEDNEQFF. The CDR3 DNA reads as TGTGCCAGCAGCGTCCGGGAGATGGAGGACAATGAGCAGTTCTTC.

This chain joins TRBV5-1 and TRBJ1-1; D call uncertain. CDR1 is SGHRS and CDR2 is YFSETQ in the germline V gene. CDR3 length: 14 amino acids. The V and J ends lost 1 base and 2 bases respectively, with 9 bases between them. CDR3: CASSLTRGNTEAFF. In DNA form, the CDR3 reads TGCGCCAGCAGCTTGACGCGGGGTAACACTGAAGCTTTCTTT.

The chain is built from TRBV27 and TRBJ1-5, with 8 bases identical to TRBD1. CDR1 MNHEY and CDR2 SMNVEV come from the germline V gene (reference sequence). The CDR3 is made up of 13 amino acids. V lost 6 bases, J lost 10 bases, and 8 bases stayed unmatched. CDR3 in DNA: TGTGCCAGCAGCGGACAGGGTACGGGTCCCCAGCATTTT. This encodes CASSGQGTGPQHF.

The V and J genes are TRBV15 and TRBJ1-1, with D hard to call. CDR1 is LNHNV, CDR2 YYDKDF, per germline (reference sequence). The CDR3 runs 18 residues. V was cut by 0 bases and J by 0 bases, with 17 bases left in between. CDR3 DNA sequence: TGTGCCACCAGCAGAGATACAGAGCTTAGGAAGATGAACACTGAAGCTTTCTTT. This translates into CATSRDTELRKMNTEAFF. Full variable domain (remainder filled in from reference TRBV15 and TRBJ1-1): DAMVIQNPRYQVTQFGKPVTLSCSQTLNHNVMYWYQQKSSQAPKLLFHYYDKDFNNEADTPDNFQSRRPNTSFCFLDIRSPGLGDTAMYLCATSRDTELRKMNTEAFFGQGTRLTVV.

The chain combines TRBV6-1 with TRBJ2-2; D perhaps matches TRBD1 (5 bases). Germline loops: CDR1 MNHNS, CDR2 SASEGT. CDR3 length: 14 residues. Trimming shortened V by 2 bases and J by 7 bases, and 11 bases separated the two germline ends. In DNA, the CDR3 is TGTGCCAGCAGTGAACAGGGATCGGACGGGGAGCTGTTTTTT. This sequence encodes CASSEQGSDGELFF.

This clone was seen a few times. V gene TRBV6-6 combines with J gene TRBJ1-1; D is possibly TRBD1 (5 bases). The V end was cut by 6 bases, the J end by 0 bases, with 14 bases between. Germline CDR1 reads MNHNY; CDR2 reads SVGAGI (reference sequence). This CDR3 region has 15 residues. CDR3 loop: CASSPLRGLNTEAFF. The CDR3 DNA reads TGTGCCAGCAGCCCCCTAAGGGGCCTGAACACTGAAGCTTTCTTT.

This clone turned up a few times. The J gene is TRBJ2-7, the V gene TRBV5-4, with D maybe TRBD2 (5 bases). From germline, CDR1 is SGHNT and CDR2 YYREEE (reference sequence). This CDR3 contains 14 residues. V was shortened by 3 bases and J by 3 bases, with 13 bases between the two germline ends. The CDR3, as DNA: TGTGCCAGCAGCTCACCGGGAACGCACTACGAGCAGTACTTC. Its protein product is CASSSPGTHYEQYF.